A single sample is the source of the 25 T cell receptor beta chains below, sequenced in a study of graft-versus-host responses after intestinal transplantation. Sequenced by immunoSEQ multiplex PCR; TCRdb stores in-frame clones only, minus some. This table holds tens of thousands of clones, roughly 94% found once. The sequences come from PBMCs, collected 156 days after intestinal transplant. All receptors derive from a human patient who received an intestinal transplant, so some T cells may come from the graft donor.

The J gene is TRBJ2-7, the V gene TRBV28, with a weak D call TRBD1 (6 bases). The V gene lost 3 bases and the J gene lost 7 bases, with 16 bases spanning the gap. The CDR3 has 14 amino acids. Germline V gene data show CDR1 as MDHEN and CDR2 as SYDVKM. The CDR3 coding sequence is TGTGCCAGCAGTTTTCAGGGGCTGTCGGGGGAGCAGTACTTC. As protein: CASSFQGLSGEQYF.

The chain recombines TRBV4-1 with TRBJ2-7; 7 bases agree with TRBD1. The junction had 6 bases not matched to a gene; V was cut back by 4 bases and J by 6 bases. The CDR3 spans 13 residues. CDR1 and CDR2 (germline): MGHRA, YSYEKL. The CDR3 sequence: CASSPPGTVEQYF. DNA of the CDR3: TGCGCCAGCAGCCCACCGGGGACAGTCGAGCAGTACTTC.

The chain has TRBV19 and TRBJ1-2, with D hard to call. The CDR3 has 13 amino acids. V was clipped by 3 bases and J by 1 base, with 6 bases between them. Germline V gene data show CDR1 as LNHDA and CDR2 as SQIVND (reference sequence). The CDR3 bases are TGTGCCAGTAGTATGGGGATTAACTATGGCTACACCTTC. Translated: CASSMGINYGYTF.

The CDR3 coding sequence is TGTGCCAGCAGCGACTGGGGGGGACTAGCGCTTAATGAGCAGTTCTTC. This translates into CASSDWGGLALNEQFF. The chain employs TRBV4-2 and TRBJ2-1; TRBD2 agrees at 10 bases. This CDR3 has 16 residues. The J segment lost 7 bases and the V segment lost 5 bases, leaving 11 bases of the junction unmatched. Germline lookup yields CDR1 LGHNA and CDR2 YNFKEQ.

The chain combines TRBV30 with TRBJ2-5; tentative D call: TRBD2 (7 bases). The J call is doubtful: the DNA matches TRBJ2-7 better. The germline V gene encodes CDR1 GTSNPN and CDR2 SVGIG (reference sequence). CDR3 length: 14 residues. The CDR3 DNA sequence: TGTGCCTGGAGCGGGGGGAGGGGGTCATACGAGCAGTACTTC. It encodes CAWSGGRGSYEQYF.

This chain links TRBV27 with TRBJ2-7; 8 bases line up with TRBD2. Germline values: CDR1 MNHEY, CDR2 SMNVEV (reference sequence). CDR3 length equals 15 residues. V lost 6 bases, J lost 3 bases, and 10 bases stayed unmatched. In DNA, the CDR3 is TGTGCCAGCAGCAAAGCGGGGGCTCAAGACTACGAGCAGTACTTC. Translating it yields CASSKAGAQDYEQYF.

The rearrangement links TRBV9 to TRBJ2-2; D may be TRBD2 (6 bases). Trimming took off 4 bases at V and 6 bases at J, with 10 bases between the two ends. The CDR3 consists of 13 residues. The germline V gene encodes CDR1 SGDLS and CDR2 YYNGEE. The CDR3 nucleotides are TGTGCCAGCAGCCTTACTAGCCCCGGGGAGCTGTTTTTT. It is translated as CASSLTSPGELFF.

V gene TRBV18 combines with J gene TRBJ1-6; no clear D. CDR3 length: 13 amino acids. With 2 bases removed from V and 9 bases from J, the gap between germline ends came to 8 bases. CDR1 is KGHSH and CDR2 is LQKENI in the germline V gene. The CDR3 DNA sequence: TGTGCCAGCTCACCATCTTTATCTTCACCCCTCCACTTT. It yields the protein CASSPSLSSPLHF.

V and J are TRBV5-6 and TRBJ2-7; 7 nucleotides align to TRBD1. The length of the CDR3 is 14 residues. CDR1 and CDR2 (germline): SGHDT, YYEEEE. V dropped 2 bases and J dropped 5; count of bases not matched to a gene: 7. CDR3 sequence reads: CASSLGQDGHEQYF. CDR3 sequence (DNA): TGTGCCAGCAGCTTAGGACAGGATGGGCACGAGCAGTACTTC.

Concerning this clone: Germline and junction disagree at one end, which may indicate a read error. This chain uses TRBV5-3 with TRBJ1-6, with unresolved D. TRBV5-3 is an ORF, with its function uncertain. There are 14 residues in the CDR3. The CDR3 DNA is TGTGCCAGCAGCTTGGTGACTCAAAATTCACCCCTCCACTTT. Its translation: CASSLVTQNSPLHF.

In its sample, this clone was seen a few times. The genes are TRBV20-1 and TRBJ1-2, with no clear D. The CDR3 contains 10 residues. Germline lookup yields CDR1 DFQATT and CDR2 SNEGSKA (reference sequence). Between the trimmed V and J ends, which lost 2 bases and 3 bases, there was a span of 1 base. As DNA, the CDR3 is TGCAGTGCTAGACACTATGGCTACACCTTC. Translation: CSARHYGYTF.

V and J are TRBV6-6 and TRBJ1-1; D call uncertain. The CDR3 consists of 14 residues. V was pared by 5 bases and J by 7 bases, with 17 bases between. The germline gives CDR1 MNHNY, CDR2 SVGAGI (reference sequence). The CDR3: CASSQRRATHEAFF. The CDR3 region has the DNA TGTGCCAGCAGTCAGAGAAGGGCAACCCATGAAGCTTTCTTT.

Details on this clone: Other DNA sequences in the same sample also yield this CDR3. V usage is TRBV29-1 and J usage is TRBJ2-1, with TRBD2 matching 10 bases. The CDR3 extends over 17 amino acids. With 2 bases clipped from V and 8 bases from J, the junction kept 15 bases outside the gene matches. CDR1 is SQVTM, CDR2 ANQGSEA, per germline. The CDR3 loop reads CSVELGPPSGSGDEQFF. The CDR3 bases are TGCAGCGTTGAATTAGGGCCTCCTAGCGGGAGTGGTGATGAGCAGTTCTTC.

The chain carries TRBV19 and TRBJ1-6; no reliable D call. The CDR3 loop spans 11 amino acids. Germline V CDR1 and CDR2: LNHDA, SQIVND (reference sequence). With 8 bases removed from V and 7 bases from J, the gap between germline ends came to 6 bases. The CDR3 region is CASGLNSPLHF. CDR3 nucleotides: TGTGCCAGTGGACTCAATTCACCCCTCCACTTT.

The chain couples TRBV7-8 to TRBJ2-3, with D possibly matching TRBD2 (5 bases). Germline assignment: CDR1 SGHVS and CDR2 FQNEAQ. The CDR3 sequence is 15 residues long. V was pared by 4 bases and J by 3 bases, with 14 bases between. The CDR3 DNA sequence: TGTGCCAGCAGCTCCCCCTGGAGAGGGACAGATACGCAGTATTTT. Translation gives CASSSPWRGTDTQYF.

The V call is TRBV28, the J call TRBJ2-3; D unresolved. Deletions cut 6 bases from V and 2 bases from J, with 9 bases between. CDR1 MDHEN and CDR2 SYDVKM come from the germline V gene. The CDR3 consists of 13 residues. The CDR3 loop is CASSYSDTDTQYF. CDR3 DNA sequence: TGTGCCAGCAGCTACAGCGACACAGATACGCAGTATTTT.

The V call is TRBV4-2, the J call TRBJ1-1; D uncertain. CDR3 length equals 14 residues. CDR1 LGHNA and CDR2 YNFKEQ come from the germline V gene. Deletions cut 1 base from V and 0 bases from J, with 6 bases between. The CDR3 here is CASSQAGLNTEAFF. DNA of the CDR3: TGTGCCAGCAGCCAAGCAGGCTTGAACACTGAAGCTTTCTTT.

The chain links TRBV6-6 to TRBJ1-5, with TRBD1 as a possible D gene (6 bases). Trimming pared 2 bases from V and 5 bases from J, leaving 13 bases between. CDR1 is MNHNY, CDR2 SVGAGI, per germline (reference sequence). This CDR3 region has 15 residues. The CDR3 here is CASSYLGGRDQPQHF. CDR3 sequence (DNA): TGTGCCAGCAGTTACCTGGGGGGGCGGGATCAGCCCCAGCATTTT.

The chain has TRBV2 and TRBJ2-1; D unclear. CDR1 SNHLY and CDR2 FYNNEI come from the germline V gene. There are 15 residues in the CDR3. V lost 8 bases to trimming and J lost 0 bases, with 14 bases between them. The CDR3 nucleotides are TGTGCCAGCTACCCTTCCGCGGCCTCCTACAATGAGCAGTTCTTC. Translation gives CASYPSAASYNEQFF.

The chain joins TRBV11-2 to TRBJ2-5, with D maybe TRBD2 (5 bases). Germline V gene sequence: CDR1 SGHAT, CDR2 FQNNGV. V was trimmed by 2 bases and J by 5 bases, leaving 12 bases between them. The CDR3 is 14 amino acids. The CDR3 nucleotides read TGTGCCAGCAGCTTATTTGTTAGGAGGGAGACCCAGTACTTC. Translating it yields CASSLFVRRETQYF.

The chain is built from TRBV11-2 and TRBJ2-1; TRBD2 aligns across 11 bases. V dropped 1 base and J dropped 4; count of bases not matched to a gene: 6. Germline-derived CDR1 and CDR2 are SGHAT and FQNNGV. This CDR3 spans 17 amino acids. The CDR3, as DNA: TGTGCCAGCAGCTTAGCAGTTAGCGGGGGGGCTTACAATGAGCAGTTCTTC. The encoded protein is CASSLAVSGGAYNEQFF.

This rearrangement joins TRBV7-6 to TRBJ1-6; D is possibly TRBD1 (5 bases). With 0 bases removed from V and 11 bases from J, the gap between germline ends came to 14 bases. The CDR3 consists of 15 residues. Germline V gives CDR1 SGHVS, CDR2 FNYEAQ. Written as DNA, the CDR3 is TGTGCCAGCAGCTTAGCCCGGGACGGGGATGCACCCCTCCACTTT. Encoded protein: CASSLARDGDAPLHF.

The rearrangement uses TRBV29-1 and TRBJ1-1, with D uncertain. Trimming shortened V by 4 bases and J by 6 bases, and 15 bases separated the two germline ends. The V gene's germline CDR1 is SQVTM and CDR2 ANQGSEA. The CDR3 runs 13 residues. The CDR3 sequence: CSVVFAGFAEAFF. The CDR3 nucleotides read TGCAGCGTTGTTTTTGCGGGTTTCGCTGAAGCTTTCTTT.

The V and J genes are TRBV5-1 and TRBJ2-2; D may be TRBD2 (6 bases). V dropped 2 bases and J dropped 4 bases, with 9 bases sitting between them. This CDR3 contains 14 residues. From germline, CDR1 is SGHRS and CDR2 YFSETQ. CDR3 DNA sequence: TGCGCCAGCAGCTTCACGGGACTCACCGGGGAGCTGTTTTTT. This sequence encodes CASSFTGLTGELFF.

The genes are TRBV9 and TRBJ2-7, with 7 bases identical to TRBD2. V shed 4 bases and J 3 bases; nucleotides not matched to a gene: 4. The CDR3 length is 13 residues. The V gene's germline CDR1 is SGDLS and CDR2 YYNGEE. DNA for the CDR3: TGTGCCAGCAGCCCGGGGACTAACTACGAGCAGTACTTC. The encoded protein is CASSPGTNYEQYF.